The 28 T cell receptor beta chains presented below share a single source sample, sequenced in a study of human T cells and chemical hapten exposure. TCRdb recomputed calls from the RACE reads with MiXCR, one row per CDR3 protein. Of 40,000 to 65,000 distinct CDR3 sequences in the sample, about 10% were seen once. Time point denoted: patch test 1, 2 weeks after DPC sensitization. Treatment specified: therapeutic diphenylcyclopropenone sensitization with weekly scalp DPC. Total RNA was isolated from unfractionated whole blood. Sequenced material: whole blood, taken in connection with sensitization to the hapten diphenylcyclopropenone (DPC). The source of these receptors is a woman in her 40s with alopecia areata. Some clones in this sample may be carry-over from other donors' samples.

This clonotype turned up a few times. The J gene is TRBJ2-1, the V gene TRBV27, with D possibly TRBD2 on 6 matching bases. CDR3 size: 15 residues. V gave up 3 bases and J gave up 10 bases, with 19 bases separating them. The germline CDR1 and CDR2 sequences are MNHEY and SMNVEV (reference sequence). The CDR3 DNA is TGTGCCAGCAGTTTGAACGGGGGTTCCCTCGGGGAGCAGTTCTTC. Its translation: CASSLNGGSLGEQFF.

This clonotype was counted ten times or more. This rearrangement joins TRBV10-3 to TRBJ2-1; tentative D call: TRBD2 (6 bases). The CDR3 loop spans 12 amino acids. The V end was cut by 5 bases, the J end by 9 bases, with 11 bases between. Germline CDR1 reads ENHRY; CDR2 reads SYGVKD. This chain's CDR3 is CAISSAGLEQFF. In nucleotides, the CDR3 is TGTGCCATCAGTTCAGCGGGCCTTGAGCAGTTCTTC.

Regarding this clonotype: Given a much more abundant clone one base away, this may be a read error. This chain connects TRBV20-1 to TRBJ1-5; TRBD1 matches 7 bases. The CDR3 length is 12 residues. Looked up from germline, CDR1 is DFQATT and CDR2 is SNEGSKA (reference sequence). The CDR3 coding sequence is TGCAGTGCTAACAGGGGAAATCGGCCCCAGCATTTT. Protein sequence: CSANRGNRPQHF.

This clonotype has more than one count but fewer than ten. This chain links TRBV29-1 with TRBJ1-2; no firm D call. The CDR3 totals 11 residues. From germline, CDR1 is SQVTM and CDR2 ANQGSEA. The V gene lost 4 bases and the J gene lost 6 bases, with 9 bases spanning the gap. CDR3 bases: TGCAGCGTTGCGCACGTTAATGGCTACACCTTC. Translated, it gives CSVAHVNGYTF.

The chain links TRBV15 to TRBJ2-3; D might be TRBD1 or TRBD2, each matching 5 bases. V was cut by 3 bases and J by 3 bases, with 10 bases left in between. The CDR3 is 14 amino acids. Germline loops: CDR1 LNHNV, CDR2 YYDKDF (reference sequence). The CDR3 protein is CATSSRDGTDTQYF. The CDR3 coding sequence is TGTGCCACCAGCAGTCGGGACGGAACAGATACGCAGTATTTT.

V is TRBV19 and J is TRBJ2-4, with a tentative D call TRBD2 (5 bases). Trimming stripped 8 bases from V and 3 bases from J, with 14 bases between. CDR1 is LNHDA, CDR2 SQIVND, per germline (reference sequence). This CDR3 has 14 residues. The CDR3, as DNA: TGTGCCAGTGCAAGCTCCAGCGGCAAAAACATTCAGTACTTC. It yields the protein CASASSSGKNIQYF.

This clonotype has a count of ten or more. The V gene is TRBV18, the J gene TRBJ1-1; 7 nucleotides agree with TRBD1. Trimming at V came to 1 base and at J to 1 base, leaving 9 bases not matched to a gene. The germline gives CDR1 KGHSH, CDR2 LQKENI. This CDR3 is built from 17 residues. CDR3 nucleotides: TGTGCCAGCTCACCACTCATCTTGGGACAGCAGAACACTGAAGCTTTCTTT. Encoded protein: CASSPLILGQQNTEAFF.

Many counts were recorded for this clonotype. The J gene is TRBJ2-5, the V gene TRBV7-8; 10 bases map to TRBD2. After removal of 1 base from V and 2 bases from J, the junction contained 4 bases not matched to a gene. The germline V gene has CDR1 SGHVS and CDR2 FQNEAQ. The length of the CDR3 is 16 residues. This CDR3 reads CASSLGPAGGQETQYF. In nucleotides, the CDR3 is TGTGCCAGCAGCTTAGGTCCAGCGGGGGGGCAAGAGACCCAGTACTTC.

The table lists this clonotype with many counts. V and J are TRBV20-1 and TRBJ1-2, with D possibly TRBD1 on 6 matching bases. CDR1 DFQATT and CDR2 SNEGSKA come from the germline V gene (reference sequence). The ends were cut back, 0 bases at V and 2 bases at J, with 13 bases in the middle. The CDR3 spans 15 residues. The CDR3 nucleotides read TGCAGTGCTAGAGATTCAGGGGTAGGCAACTATGGCTACACCTTC. This codes for CSARDSGVGNYGYTF.

The table lists this clonotype with many counts. The genes are TRBV1 and TRBJ2-7; TRBD1, the D gene given by the table, was not confirmed from the DNA. TRBV1 is deemed a pseudogene. The CDR3 has 16 residues. The CDR3 spells CTSSQDPPLTYSEQYF. The CDR3 DNA follows: TGCACCAGCAGCCAAGATCCCCCTCTGACCTATTCGGAGCAGTACTTC.

The CDR3 DNA follows: TGCAGTGCCCGGGTCTGGGGCCAAGAGACCCAGTACTTC. Its translation is CSARVWGQETQYF. The V gene is TRBV20-1, the J gene TRBJ2-5, with D hard to call. Trimming removed 6 bases at V and 1 base at J, with 12 bases between. Germline loops: CDR1 DFQATT, CDR2 SNEGSKA (reference sequence). The CDR3 loop spans 13 amino acids.

This clonotype showed up many times. The chain is built from TRBV7-6 and TRBJ2-1; TRBD1 might be the D (5 bases). Trimming cost V 1 base and J 2 bases, with 9 bases left between them. The CDR3 has 15 residues. Germline V lookup: CDR1 SGHVS, CDR2 FNYEAQ. CDR3 loop: CASSLDQGPYNEQFF. The DNA for the CDR3 is TGTGCCAGCAGCTTAGACCAGGGCCCCTACAATGAGCAGTTCTTC.

This clonotype has more than one count but fewer than ten. The J gene is TRBJ2-5, the V gene TRBV3-1; 7 bases fit TRBD2. The CDR3 has 17 amino acids. Germline V gives CDR1 LGHDT, CDR2 YNNKEL (reference sequence). V lost 0 bases, J lost 5 bases, and 12 bases stayed unmatched. Written as DNA, the CDR3 is TGTGCCAGCAGCCAAGACGGCGGGGGACCAACAAGGGAGACCCAGTACTTC. It encodes CASSQDGGGPTRETQYF.

There are a few counts of this clonotype. The chain couples TRBV24-1 to TRBJ2-5, with 7 positions matching TRBD2. V gave up 5 bases and J gave up 2 bases; unmatched junction bases: 16. CDR3 size: 18 residues. CDR1 is KGHDR and CDR2 is SFDVKD in the germline V gene. This chain's CDR3 is CATSGRGGASGYQETQYF. The CDR3 DNA sequence: TGTGCCACCAGTGGAAGGGGTGGGGCTAGCGGTTATCAAGAGACCCAGTACTTC.

Ten or more counts support this clonotype. This sequence joins TRBV15 and TRBJ2-7; maybe TRBD2 (6 bases). Trimming left V 0 bases short and J 3 bases short, with 21 bases between. Per germline, CDR1 LNHNV and CDR2 YYDKDF (reference sequence). The CDR3 covers 18 residues. CDR3 bases: TGTGCCACCAGCAGAGATACGGTCCTAGCGCCCGGTGGCTACGAGCAGTACTTC. It is translated as CATSRDTVLAPGGYEQYF.

This clonotype has a count of ten or more. V is TRBV9 and J is TRBJ2-3, with D possibly matching TRBD1 (5 bases). This CDR3 has 14 amino acids. CDR1 and CDR2 (germline): SGDLS, YYNGEE. V gave up 4 bases and J gave up 4 bases, with 13 bases separating them. CDR3 residues: CASSPPQGPDTQYF. In DNA form, the CDR3 reads TGTGCCAGCAGCCCCCCCCAGGGCCCAGATACGCAGTATTTT.

V is TRBV20-1 and J is TRBJ2-7; 13 bases are a match to TRBD2. The CDR3 contains 16 residues. CDR1 is DFQATT, CDR2 SNEGSKA, per germline (reference sequence). V was clipped by 0 bases and J by 2 bases; unmatched bases: 4. DNA of the CDR3: TGCAGTGCTAGAGATCTAACTAGCGGGAGGGCCTACGAGCAGTACTTC. It codes for CSARDLTSGRAYEQYF.

In its sample, this clonotype was seen a few times. This chain uses TRBV6-2 or TRBV6-3 with TRBJ1-5; no firm D call. The CDR3 is 16 residues long. Germline loops: CDR1 MNHEY, CDR2 SVGEGT. Trimming pared 4 bases from V and 1 base from J, leaving 14 bases between. CDR3 nucleotides: TGTGCCAGCAGTTCTTTCGACTTCGTAAGCAATCAGCCCCAGCATTTT. Its protein is CASSSFDFVSNQPQHF.

J is TRBJ2-1 and V is TRBV7-2; no clear D. This CDR3 contains 14 residues. Trimming removed 5 bases at V and 6 bases at J, with 14 bases between. The germline V gene has CDR1 SGHTA and CDR2 FQGNSA. The CDR3 DNA is TGTGCCAGCAGCACCCATAGGCCCTTCAATGAGCAGTTCTTC. The encoded protein is CASSTHRPFNEQFF. Based on the CDR3 plus reference TRBV7-2 and TRBJ2-1, the full variable domain is GAGVSQSPSNKVTEKGKDVELRCDPISGHTALYWYRQSLGQGLEFLIYFQGNSAPDKSGLPSDRFSAERTGGSVSTLTIQRTQQEDSAVYLCASSTHRPFNEQFFGPGTRLTVL.

The rearrangement joins TRBV20-1 to TRBJ2-7; D is undetermined. The V end lost 0 bases, the J end lost 5 bases, and 2 bases lay between the germline ends. Germline V gene lookup returns CDR1 DFQATT and CDR2 SNEGSKA (reference sequence). This CDR3 comprises 10 residues. CDR3 region: CSARDDEQYF. The CDR3 bases are TGCAGTGCTAGAGATGACGAGCAGTACTTC.

The chain has TRBV20-1 and TRBJ1-2; 9 bases fit TRBD1. The CDR3 length is 15 residues. Germline V gives CDR1 DFQATT, CDR2 SNEGSKA (reference sequence). After removal of 0 bases from V and 2 bases from J, the junction contained 4 bases not matched to a gene. In DNA, the CDR3 is TGCAGTGCTAGAGATTCACAGGGGGCCAACTATGGCTACACCTTC. Protein sequence: CSARDSQGANYGYTF.

This clonotype was observed a handful of times. The chain combines TRBV27 with TRBJ1-4, with no clear D. The germline gives CDR1 MNHEY, CDR2 SMNVEV (reference sequence). This CDR3 region has 13 residues. V was cut by 5 bases and J by 6 bases, with 10 bases left in between. As DNA, the CDR3 is TGTGCCAGCAGTCCGAGATATTATGAAAAACTGTTTTTT. It encodes CASSPRYYEKLFF.

This chain links TRBV3-1 with TRBJ1-4; no firm D call. The V gene's germline CDR1 is LGHDT and CDR2 YNNKEL (reference sequence). The CDR3 has 12 residues. The V gene lost 1 base and the J gene lost 8 bases, with 5 bases spanning the gap. The CDR3 bases are TGTGCCAGCAGCCAAGCTCGGGAAAAACTGTTTTTT. Protein: CASSQAREKLFF.

This clonotype was counted a single time. J is TRBJ2-5 and V is TRBV7-9; D is perhaps TRBD1 (5 bases). The CDR3 has 15 residues. V was trimmed by 4 bases and J by 5 bases, leaving 17 bases between them. Germline V gene lookup returns CDR1 SEHNR and CDR2 FQNEAQ (reference sequence). In DNA form, the CDR3 reads TGTGCCAGCAGCTCAGTACAGGCGGCGGAGGAGACCCAGTACTTC. Its translation is CASSSVQAAEETQYF. The variable domain in full, completed from reference TRBV7-9 and TRBJ2-5, reads DTGVSQNPRHKITKRGQNVTFRCDPISEHNRLYWYRQTLGQGPEFLTYFQNEAQLEKSRLLSDRFSAERPKGSFSTLEIQRTEQGDSAMYLCASSSVQAAEETQYFGPGTRLLVL.

In its sample, this clonotype was seen a few times. V is TRBV7-2 and J is TRBJ1-5, with TRBD1 identical over 7 bases. The V segment lost 5 bases and the J segment 6 bases; nucleotides outside the gene matches: 7. This CDR3 is built from 14 residues. CDR1 is SGHTA, CDR2 FQGNSA, per germline. DNA of the CDR3: TGTGCCAGCAGCCTAGGGGGCGCGGGTCAGCCCCAGCATTTT. This sequence encodes CASSLGGAGQPQHF.

V usage is TRBV29-1 and J usage is TRBJ2-5; D unresolved. The germline V and J ends were trimmed by 4 bases and 2 bases, with 8 bases remaining between them. This CDR3 comprises 12 residues. In germline, CDR1 is SQVTM, CDR2 ANQGSEA. The CDR3 nucleotides are TGCAGCGTTGGACGCAGGCAAGAGACCCAGTACTTC. Protein: CSVGRRQETQYF. The full variable domain, its missing parts supplied by reference TRBV29-1 and TRBJ2-5, is SAVISQKPSRDICQRGTSLTIQCQVDSQVTMMFWYRQQPGQSLTLIATANQGSEATYESGFVIDKFPISRPNLTFSTLTVSNMSPEDSSIYLCSVGRRQETQYFGPGTRLLVL.

This clonotype turned up a few times. The gene calls are TRBV11-3 and TRBJ2-5; D remains ambiguous. CDR1 is SGHNT, CDR2 YENEEA, per germline. The V and J ends lost 0 bases and 5 bases respectively, with 7 bases between them. CDR3 length equals 13 residues. CDR3 sequence: CASSLDQEETQYF. As DNA, the CDR3 is TGTGCCAGCAGCTTAGATCAGGAGGAGACCCAGTACTTC.

This clonotype has at least ten counts. The chain links TRBV6-5 to TRBJ2-6; TRBD2 might be the D (7 bases). V lost 5 bases, J lost 2 bases, and 10 bases lay in between. The CDR3 is made up of 15 amino acids. Looked up from germline, CDR1 is MNHEY and CDR2 is SVGAGI. The DNA of the CDR3 is TGTGCCAGCAGTAAAGGGGGGGCTGGGGCCAACGTCCTGACTTTC. Translated, it gives CASSKGGAGANVLTF.